These 16 T cell receptor beta chains were sequenced from one sample in a study of CD4 T cells in relation to SARS-CoV-2 and coronaviruses. Only in-frame clones appear in the TCRdb table, and some are missing; sequencing was by immunoSEQ multiplex PCR. The data show about 36,000 clones, approximately 80% seen once. These receptors' targets are unknown. Source material: memory CD4+ T cells from PBMCs, cultured in vitro. Receptors were obtained from an adult with COVID-19.

The gene calls are TRBV27 and TRBJ1-4, with TRBD1 matching 10 bases. Germline V gene sequence: CDR1 MNHEY, CDR2 SMNVEV (reference sequence). The length of the CDR3 is 15 residues. V lost 4 bases, J lost 8 bases, and 7 bases stayed unmatched. CDR3: CASSSSTGGFEKLFF. For the CDR3, the DNA is TGTGCCAGCAGTTCCTCGACAGGGGGCTTCGAAAAACTGTTTTTT.

This rearrangement joins TRBV2 to TRBJ1-6; 7 positions match TRBD1. Trimming removed 8 bases from V and 5 bases from J; junction bases left unmatched: 6. Germline V gives CDR1 SNHLY, CDR2 FYNNEI. This CDR3 is built from 14 residues. In DNA form, the CDR3 reads TGTGCCAGCTCCCGGGACAGAGATAATTCACCCCTCCACTTT. This sequence encodes CASSRDRDNSPLHF.

The chain links TRBV27 to TRBJ2-1, with 13 bases lining up with TRBD2. V dropped 4 bases and J dropped 10; count of bases not matched to a gene: 16. The CDR3 has 18 residues. Germline assignment: CDR1 MNHEY and CDR2 SMNVEV (reference sequence). The CDR3 region has the DNA TGTGCCAGCAGTTCCCCCACAACCGGGACTAGCGGGACGTTCGAGCAGTTCTTC. This translates into CASSSPTTGTSGTFEQFF.

This clone was detected a few times. This chain uses TRBV6-1 with TRBJ2-5; either TRBD1 or TRBD2 may supply D (5 bases each). The germline V gene encodes CDR1 MNHNS and CDR2 SASEGT. The CDR3 runs to 14 residues. Trimming left V 2 bases short and J 3 bases short, with 10 bases between. The CDR3 region is CASSELGREETQYF. DNA for the CDR3: TGTGCCAGCAGTGAACTGGGGCGGGAAGAGACCCAGTACTTC.

The J gene is TRBJ2-1, the V gene TRBV11-2; 7 positions agree with TRBD2. Germline V gene data show CDR1 as SGHAT and CDR2 as FQNNGV. The CDR3 consists of 15 residues. Germline trimming cut 1 base from V and 10 bases from J; bases unmatched to any gene: 10. The CDR3 DNA sequence: TGTGCCAGCAGCTTAGTCAGCGGGGTGGCTCAGGAGCAGTTCTTC. It specifies CASSLVSGVAQEQFF.

This clone was counted once. The chain carries TRBV19 and TRBJ2-5; 8 bases fit TRBD2. The CDR3 spans 17 residues. The germline gives CDR1 LNHDA, CDR2 SQIVND (reference sequence). The ends lost 5 bases at V and 5 bases at J; junction bases unmatched: 16. For the CDR3, the DNA is TGTGCCAGTAGTCTTAAGCGGGAGAACTTCATCCGGGAGACCCAGTACTTC. This sequence encodes CASSLKRENFIRETQYF.

The chain combines TRBV27 with TRBJ2-1; 16 nucleotides agree with TRBD2. This CDR3 region has 22 residues. Germline V gives CDR1 MNHEY, CDR2 SMNVEV (reference sequence). V shed 1 base, J shed 5 bases, and the junction held 17 bases outside the gene matches. CDR3 coding DNA: TGTGCCAGCAGTTTATGGGTGAAACCCGGGACTAGCGGGAGGGTAAGCGACAATGAGCAGTTCTTC. It yields the protein CASSLWVKPGTSGRVSDNEQFF.

V usage is TRBV7-9 and J usage is TRBJ2-6; TRBD2 might be the D (5 bases). The CDR3 spans 16 residues. Between the trimmed V and J ends, which lost 2 bases and 0 bases, there was a span of 8 bases. Germline assignment: CDR1 SEHNR and CDR2 FQNEAQ (reference sequence). CDR3 sequence (DNA): TGTGCCAGCAGCTTAACCCGGGGCTCTGGGGCCAACGTCCTGACTTTC. Translated: CASSLTRGSGANVLTF. Combining the CDR3 with reference TRBV7-9 and TRBJ2-6 gives the whole variable domain DTGVSQNPRHKITKRGQNVTFRCDPISEHNRLYWYRQTLGQGPEFLTYFQNEAQLEKSRLLSDRFSAERPKGSFSTLEIQRTEQGDSAMYLCASSLTRGSGANVLTFGAGSRLTVL.

This clone was seen more than once but under ten times. This chain links TRBV2 with TRBJ2-7, with a tentative D call TRBD1 (6 bases). The V end was cut by 9 bases, the J end by 0 bases, with 30 bases between. Germline V gene lookup returns CDR1 SNHLY and CDR2 FYNNEI. The CDR3 sequence is 19 residues long. The CDR3 protein is CASTGAQGPMRRSSYEQYF. The CDR3 DNA reads as TGTGCCAGTACCGGGGCGCAGGGGCCGATGCGGCGGAGCTCCTACGAGCAGTACTTC. Full variable domain (rest looked up from reference TRBV2 and TRBJ2-7): EPEVTQTPSHQVTQMGQEVILRCVPISNHLYFYWYRQILGQKVEFLVSFYNNEISEKSEIFDDQFSVERPDGSNFTLKIRSTKLEDSAMYFCASTGAQGPMRRSSYEQYFGPGTRLTVT.

V and J are TRBV6-2 or TRBV6-3 and TRBJ2-7; 7 positions agree with TRBD2. The germline CDR1 and CDR2 sequences are MNHEY and SVGEGT. Germline trimming cut 2 bases from V and 4 bases from J; bases unmatched to any gene: 8. The CDR3 runs 15 residues. The DNA of the CDR3 is TGTGCCAGCAGTTACGGCGGGAGTGTTATGTACGAGCAGTACTTC. Amino acid sequence: CASSYGGSVMYEQYF.

The V and J genes are TRBV29-1 and TRBJ1-2, with TRBD1 as a possible D gene (5 bases). CDR1 and CDR2 from the germline V gene are SQVTM and ANQGSEA. The CDR3 is made up of 11 amino acids. The V end was cut by 7 bases, the J end by 8 bases, with 14 bases between. This chain's CDR3 is CSADSWRGYTF. In nucleotides, the CDR3 is TGCAGCGCCGACAGCTGGAGAGGCTACACCTTC.

CDR3 bases: TGTGCCAGCAGCCTCGGGGCCCAAGGGGGACCCCAGCATTTT. Translating gives CASSLGAQGGPQHF. The rearrangement joins TRBV6-5 to TRBJ1-5, with D possibly matching TRBD1 (6 bases). Germline V gene lookup returns CDR1 MNHEY and CDR2 SVGAGI. Trimming cost V 6 bases and J 10 bases, with 19 bases left between them. The CDR3 loop spans 14 amino acids.

V and J are TRBV5-8 and TRBJ2-1, with no clear D. Per germline, CDR1 SGHTS and CDR2 YDEGEE. V was clipped by 4 bases and J by 2 bases, with 13 bases between them. The CDR3 sequence is 15 residues long. In DNA form, the CDR3 reads TGTGCCAGCAGCCGGGCCGGGTACGCCTACAATGAGCAGTTCTTC. Translating it yields CASSRAGYAYNEQFF.

This rearrangement joins TRBV7-9 to TRBJ2-2, with TRBD2 identical over 11 bases. The J segment lost 4 bases and the V segment lost 7 bases, leaving 11 bases of the junction unmatched. CDR1 SEHNR and CDR2 FQNEAQ come from the germline V gene (reference sequence). The CDR3 spans 17 residues. DNA for the CDR3: TGTGCCAGCACCCTCAGGTGGCTAGCGGGAGGCACCGGGGAGCTGTTTTTT. Its protein product is CASTLRWLAGGTGELFF.

The chain is built from TRBV5-8 and TRBJ1-5; no reliable D call. The CDR3 loop spans 17 amino acids. CDR1 and CDR2 (germline): SGHTS, YDEGEE. V gave up 1 base and J gave up 1 base, with 15 bases separating them. CDR3 loop: CASSLILRSGSNQPQHF. CDR3 nucleotide sequence: TGTGCCAGCAGCTTGATCTTGAGGTCGGGAAGCAATCAGCCCCAGCATTTT. Drawing the rest from reference TRBV5-8 and TRBJ1-5, the complete variable domain is EAGVTQSPTHLIKTRGQQATLRCSPISGHTSVYWYQQALGLGLQFLLWYDEGEERNRGNFPPRFSGRQFPNYSSELNVNALELEDSALYLCASSLILRSGSNQPQHFGDGTRLSIL.

V usage is TRBV7-6 and J usage is TRBJ2-2; D is ambiguous. The CDR3 has 16 residues. Germline V gene sequence: CDR1 SGHVS, CDR2 FNYEAQ. V lost 1 base and J 0 bases, leaving 9 bases between the germline ends. DNA for the CDR3: TGTGCCAGCAGCTTAGAGGGCAGAACGAACACCGGGGAGCTGTTTTTT. Translated: CASSLEGRTNTGELFF. Full variable domain (rest looked up from reference TRBV7-6 and TRBJ2-2): GAGVSQSPRYKVTKRGQDVALRCDPISGHVSLYWYRQALGQGPEFLTYFNYEAQQDKSGLPNDRFSAERPEGSISTLTIQRTEQRDSAMYRCASSLEGRTNTGELFFGEGSRLTVL.